Sequencing of this T cell receptor (beta chain) was carried out in a study of cytomegalovirus exposure and HLA in healthy donors. Whole-study results and caveats: Reportedly, diagnosis of cytomegalovirus status by the classifier showed high specificity and sensitivity. TCR beta chains numbering under 200 were designated cytomegalovirus-associated. Many donors carried some public TCRs, although rarity characterized most TCR sequences.

Germline assignment: CDR1 SGHTA and CDR2 FQGTGA. This CDR3 spans 15 amino acids. The V gene lost 3 bases and the J gene lost 0 bases, with 9 bases spanning the gap. Repertoires were generated with immunoSEQ multiplex PCR, while TCRdb's copy carries only in-frame clones and drops some. This table holds more than 70,000 clones, 90% to 96% found once. On this clone itself: Its antigen is still unknown.

This clonotype was sampled from a man aged 18 to 35 in good health and CMV-seropositive. V and J are TRBV7-3 and TRBJ2-1, with no clear D. Sequencing was performed on PBMCs. The CDR3 region has the DNA TGTGCCAGCAGCTTCGGGTTTAGCTCCTACAATGAGCAGTTCTTC. Its protein product is CASSFGFSSYNEQFF. Full variable domain (missing parts from reference TRBV7-3 and TRBJ2-1): GAGVSQTPSNKVTEKGKYVELRCDPISGHTALYWYRQSLGQGPEFLIYFQGTGAADDSGLPNDRFFAVRPEGSVSTLKIQRTERGDSAVYLCASSFGFSSYNEQFFGPGTRLTVL.